The rows below give T cell receptor beta chains drawn from one sample of a study of blood T cell repertoires in COVID-19. Assay: immunoSEQ multiplex PCR; the TCRdb copy retains only in-frame clones and omits some. The table shows 150,000 to 200,000 clones, with 70% to 80% occurring only once. What was sequenced was peripheral blood. The receptors come from a man aged 50 to 59 who had recovered from COVID-19. CDR3s include the opening cysteine and the closing phenylalanine or tryptophan. The order of the fields is D gene, V gene, J gene, clone size, CDR3 length, CDR3 DNA, CDR3 protein. D genes are given only for firm matches. Clone size is not always given. Where it is, it says once, few, many or a class for expanded clones.

>TRBD2|TRBV19|TRBJ2-7|NA|15
TGTGCCAGTAGTATAGATGGGACTAGCGGGACCACTTTGCGCTTC
CASSIDGTSGTTLRF
>NA|TRBV7-8|TRBJ2-2|NA|14
TGTGCCAGCAGCCCGGGACAACCCCCCGGGGAGCTGTTTTTT
CASSPGQPPGELFF
>TRBD1|TRBV10-3|TRBJ1-1|NA|16
TGTGCCGTTACCCCGGGACAGGGGTTTATGGACACTGAAGCTTTCTTT
CAVTPGQGFMDTEAFF
>NA|TRBV5-6|TRBJ1-1|NA|13
TGTGCCAGCAGTTTACAGCTTTACACTGAAGCTTTCTTT
CASSLQLYTEAFF
>TRBD2|TRBV7-8|TRBJ2-7|few|14
TGTGCCAGCAGCTTAACTAGCGGGAGAGGTGAGCAGTACTTC
CASSLTSGRGEQYF
>TRBD2|TRBV29-1|TRBJ2-5|NA|14
TGCAGCGTTTCGGGACTAGCGGGAAAAGAGACCCAGTACTTC
CSVSGLAGKETQYF
>TRBD1|TRBV25-1|TRBJ2-1|NA|14
TGTGCCAGCAGTCGACAGGGGGCGCGGAATGAGCAGTTCTTC
CASSRQGARNEQFF
>NA|TRBV7-3|TRBJ2-3|NA|14
TGTGCCAGCAGCTTAGAAGGGGGTCCAGATACGCAGTATTTT
CASSLEGGPDTQYF
>TRBD2|TRBV9|TRBJ2-1|NA|18
TGTGCCAGCAGCGTAGACCCGGGACTAGCGGGAGGGATAAATGAGCAGTTCTTC
CASSVDPGLAGGINEQFF
>TRBD2|TRBV3-1/TRBV3-2|TRBJ2-1|NA|16
TGTGCCAGCAGCCTCAGGACTAGCGGGGGCTACAATGAGCAGTTCTTC
CASSLRTSGGYNEQFF
>NA|TRBV2|TRBJ2-5|NA|13
TGTGCCAGCAGTAGGGGACTGGGGGAGACCCAGTACTTC
CASSRGLGETQYF
>TRBD1|TRBV11-3|TRBJ2-2|NA|15
TGTGCCAGCAGCTTATACAGGGGTAACACCGGGGAGCTGTTTTTT
CASSLYRGNTGELFF
>NA|TRBV3-1/TRBV3-2|TRBJ2-5|NA|15
TGTGCCAGCAGCCAAGTATACGGGAACCAAGAGACCCAGTACTTC
CASSQVYGNQETQYF
>TRBD2|TRBV9|TRBJ2-3|NA|14
TGTGCCAGCAGCCCGAGACTAGCGGCAGATACGCAGTATTTT
CASSPRLAADTQYF
>NA|TRBV5-4|TRBJ1-2|many|13
TGTGCCAGCAGCTTGAACTCGATCATGGGCTACACCTTC
CASSLNSIMGYTF
>TRBD2|TRBV3-1/TRBV3-2|TRBJ2-7|NA|12
TGTGCCAGCTCCGGGGGGGCAAACGAGCAGTACTTC
CASSGGANEQYF
>TRBD1|TRBV19|TRBJ2-1|NA|16
TGTGCCAGTAGTCCAATAGGGACAGGGCCCGAGGGAGAGCAGTTCTTC
CASSPIGTGPEGEQFF
>NA|TRBV9|TRBJ2-3|NA|13
TGTGCCAGCAGCGCCCAACTCACAGATACGCAGTATTTT
CASSAQLTDTQYF
>TRBD1|TRBV7-9|TRBJ1-2|NA|16
TGTGCCAGCAGCGAATCTCCCGGGACAGGGCTCTATGGCTACACCTTC
CASSESPGTGLYGYTF
>NA|TRBV9|TRBJ2-7|few|17
TGTGCCAGCAGCGCCCCAGCCTCGGGACACGTCTCCTACGAGCAGTACTTC
CASSAPASGHVSYEQYF
>TRBD1|TRBV5-1|TRBJ1-6|NA|17
TGCGCCAGCAGCTCCGTGGACAGGGGTGAATATAATTCACCCCTCCACTTT
CASSSVDRGEYNSPLHF
>TRBD2|TRBV4-1|TRBJ2-3|NA|15
TGCGCCAGCAGCCAAACCCGGGGGGGTGCAGATACGCAGTATTTT
CASSQTRGGADTQYF
>TRBD1|TRBV7-3|TRBJ2-3|NA|15
TGTGCCAGCAGCTTAGAGGGGGCAGAGACAGATACGCAGTATTTT
CASSLEGAETDTQYF
>TRBD1|TRBV28|TRBJ1-1|few|15
TGTGCCAGCAGTTTACCCGCCGGGACAGTGACTGAAGCTTTCTTT
CASSLPAGTVTEAFF
>NA|TRBV7-8|TRBJ1-1|NA|15
TGTGCCAGCAGCCAAGACCAACAGGCGTACACTGAAGCTTTCTTT
CASSQDQQAYTEAFF
>TRBD2|TRBV5-1|TRBJ2-7|NA|15
TGCGCCAGCAGACCTACTAGCGGTTTCTCCTACGAGCAGTACTTC
CASRPTSGFSYEQYF
>TRBD1|TRBV29-1|TRBJ2-7|NA|14
TGCAGCGTTAAAACACAGGGGGCTGCCGACGAGCAGTACTTC
CSVKTQGAADEQYF
>TRBD1|TRBV5-4|TRBJ2-7|NA|16
TGTGCCAGCAGCTTGGGGGGTGGGACAGGGGTGGCCGGACAGTACTTC
CASSLGGGTGVAGQYF
>TRBD2|TRBV6-2/TRBV6-3|TRBJ2-1|few|20
TGTGCCAGCAGTTACTCGATAAGGGCTAGCGGGAGTGAGTCCTACAATGAGCAGTTCTTC
CASSYSIRASGSESYNEQFF
>NA|TRBV2|TRBJ1-2|NA|11
TGTGCCAGCAGTGAGGAGCGGGGCTACACCTTC
CASSEERGYTF
>NA|TRBV30|TRBJ1-6|NA|17
TGTGCCTCCACGGGACATTGGAGCAGCTCCTATAATTCACCCCTCCACTTT
CASTGHWSSSYNSPLHF
>NA|TRBV28|TRBJ1-5|NA|15
NA
CASSSSGQSNQPQHF
>TRBD2|TRBV6-5|TRBJ2-7|NA|13
TGTGCCAGCACTAACTGGCGGGGGGACGAGCAGTACTTC
CASTNWRGDEQYF
>TRBD1|TRBV11-2|TRBJ1-2|NA|12
TGTGCCAGTCAGACAGGGGAGGGTGGCTACACCTTC
CASQTGEGGYTF
>NA|TRBV7-7|TRBJ2-1|NA|16
TGTGCCAGCAGCTCCACATCGGCGGGATCTTACAATGAGCAGTTCTTC
CASSSTSAGSYNEQFF
>TRBD1|TRBV6-5|TRBJ2-2|NA|14
TGTGCCAGCAATAGGGGGCGTCGAACCGGGGAGCTGTTTTTT
CASNRGRRTGELFF
>NA|TRBV5-8|TRBJ1-2|NA|15
TGTGCCAGCAGCCTGCATCAGGGTTCTCACTATGGCTACACCTTC
CASSLHQGSHYGYTF
>NA|TRBV5-6|TRBJ2-6|NA|14
TGTGCCAGCAGCCCCCGAGATTGGGCCAACGTCCTGACTTTC
CASSPRDWANVLTF
>TRBD1|TRBV19|TRBJ2-7|NA|12
TGTGCCAGTAGTATGCAGGGGGACGAGCAGTACTTC
CASSMQGDEQYF
>TRBD1|TRBV7-2|TRBJ1-1|NA|14
TGTGCCAGCAGCTTACGGTTGGGGACAGCCGGAGCTTTCTTT
CASSLRLGTAGAFF
>NA|TRBV19|TRBJ1-5|many|15
TGTGCCAGTAGTAGGTCGTGGAGGGGAGGTCAGCCCCAGCATTTT
CASSRSWRGGQPQHF
>NA|TRBV28|TRBJ1-4|NA|15
TGTGCCAGCGTTGGGCCCCAGGGAACGTGGGAAAAACTGTTTTTT
CASVGPQGTWEKLFF
>TRBD2|TRBV5-1|TRBJ2-1|few|14
TGCGCCAGCAGGACAGCGGGAGTGAGTAATGAGCAGTTCTTC
CASRTAGVSNEQFF
>TRBD1|TRBV4-2|TRBJ1-4|once|14
TGTGCCAGCAGCCATAGCAGGGGGTCTGAAAAACTGTTTTTT
CASSHSRGSEKLFF
>NA|TRBV24-1|TRBJ2-3|NA|13
TGTGCCACCAGTGATCCCCCCGAGGATACGCAGTATTTT
CATSDPPEDTQYF
>NA|TRBV27|TRBJ1-5|NA|16
TGTGCCAGCAGATCCCAGGGACACTCCTGGGTTCAGCCCCAGCATTTT
CASRSQGHSWVQPQHF
>NA|TRBV2|TRBJ2-5|NA|14
TGTGCCAGCAGTGACGGAGGGGGCATAGAGACCCAGTACTTC
CASSDGGGIETQYF
>TRBD1|TRBV25-1|TRBJ2-7|NA|18
TGTGCCAGCAGTGAATATAAAGGCCGGACAGGGGACCGTGGGGAGCAGTACTTC
CASSEYKGRTGDRGEQYF
>TRBD2|TRBV2|TRBJ2-1|NA|14
TGTGCCAGCAGTCCAAGCGGGGCCTACAATGAGCAGTTCTTC
CASSPSGAYNEQFF
>NA|TRBV6-5|TRBJ1-3|few|15
TGTGCCAGCAGTTACTCTCCAGACTCTGGAAACACCATATATTTT
CASSYSPDSGNTIYF
>NA|TRBV5-6|TRBJ1-1|NA|14
TGTGCCAGCAGTTCCGGGACTTTGAACACTGAAGCTTTCTTT
CASSSGTLNTEAFF